Listed below are T cell receptor beta chains from one sample, sequenced in a study of blood T cell repertoires in COVID-19. TCRdb's copy holds only in-frame clones and misses some; the assay was immunoSEQ multiplex PCR. The sample contains hundreds of thousands of clones, approximately 91% of which appear only once. Material for sequencing was peripheral blood. These receptors were obtained from a man aged 35-49 years with acute or convalescent COVID-19. Both conserved end residues are part of each CDR3.

j_gene: TRBJ2-5
v_gene: TRBV7-2
CDR3aa: CASRLQETQYF

j_gene: TRBJ2-7
v_gene: TRBV3-1/TRBV3-2
CDR3aa: CASSLQAEEFHEQYF

j_gene: TRBJ1-2
v_gene: TRBV27
CDR3aa: CASSPGQGYRYGYTF

j_gene: TRBJ2-7
v_gene: TRBV5-4
CDR3aa: CASSLGVSGRHEQYF

j_gene: TRBJ2-3
v_gene: TRBV4-2
CDR3aa: CASSQDRGSDTQYF

j_gene: TRBJ2-2
v_gene: TRBV4-1
CDR3aa: CASSLGQGAITGELFF

j_gene: TRBJ2-5
v_gene: TRBV18
CDR3aa: CASSLSSTQETQYF

j_gene: TRBJ2-2
v_gene: TRBV7-7
CDR3aa: CASSLEGRGLLSGELFF

j_gene: TRBJ2-2
v_gene: TRBV4-2
CDR3aa: CASSQPLAGGQGGELFF

j_gene: TRBJ2-5
v_gene: TRBV15
CDR3aa: CATSRDEGAQETQYF

j_gene: TRBJ2-2
v_gene: TRBV5-5
CDR3aa: CASSLAWQAITGELFF

j_gene: TRBJ2-2
v_gene: TRBV18
CDR3aa: CASSAGSGELFF

j_gene: TRBJ2-7
v_gene: TRBV21-1
CDR3aa: CASSTALSDRESSYEQYF

j_gene: TRBJ1-5
v_gene: TRBV10-3
CDR3aa: CAISESGQGAGNQPQHF

j_gene: TRBJ2-6
v_gene: TRBV19
CDR3aa: CASSMSGVAGANVLTF

j_gene: TRBJ2-7
v_gene: TRBV5-1
CDR3aa: CASSLGGGGTYEQYF

j_gene: TRBJ1-5
v_gene: TRBV6-5
CDR3aa: CASTFRRGGNQPQHF

j_gene: TRBJ2-2
v_gene: TRBV19
CDR3aa: CASSMRGRGRTGELFF

j_gene: TRBJ1-2
v_gene: TRBV29-1
CDR3aa: CSVESLQGLSYGYTF

j_gene: TRBJ2-4
v_gene: TRBV19
CDR3aa: CASSMGQVKGIQYF

j_gene: TRBJ1-2
v_gene: TRBV6-5
CDR3aa: CASSYAAGGYGYTF

j_gene: TRBJ1-2
v_gene: TRBV7-2
CDR3aa: CASSPQGDYGYTF

j_gene: TRBJ2-1
v_gene: TRBV19
CDR3aa: CASSIAEGQYNEQFF

j_gene: TRBJ2-1
v_gene: TRBV5-1
CDR3aa: CASSGNRADEQFF

j_gene: TRBJ2-1
v_gene: TRBV3-1/TRBV3-2
CDR3aa: CASSQGELAGYNEQFF

j_gene: TRBJ2-5
v_gene: TRBV6-6
CDR3aa: CASSDSGGETQYF

j_gene: TRBJ2-4
v_gene: TRBV2
CDR3aa: CASNDPFRSEEYF

j_gene: TRBJ1-6
v_gene: TRBV28
CDR3aa: CASSPGVYYNSPLHF

j_gene: TRBJ2-1
v_gene: TRBV4-1
CDR3aa: CASSGREVYNEQFF

j_gene: TRBJ1-5
v_gene: TRBV18
CDR3aa: CASSLGQNSNQPQHF

j_gene: TRBJ2-3
v_gene: TRBV5-1
CDR3aa: CASSLGTGGGQADTQYF